This T cell receptor beta chain derives from a study of immune characterization of retroperitoneal liposarcoma. V lost 8 bases to trimming and J lost 2 bases, with 11 bases between them. This CDR3 is 13 amino acids long. TCRdb re-called the PCR reads through MiXCR, storing one row per CDR3 protein. The sample lists some 4,100 distinct CDR3 sequences; 30% to 35% were seen once. By frequency in the sample, this clonotype is medium-sized (0.01 to 0.1%). V gene TRBV12-3 or TRBV12-4 combines with J gene TRBJ2-3, with D unresolved. Input material: blood. The receptor was isolated from a female donor with retroperitoneal liposarcoma. For the CDR3, the DNA is TGTGCCAGCGCCAGGCTCTCCACAGATACGCAGTATTTT. Its translation is CASARLSTDTQYF.